The rows below give T cell receptor beta chains drawn from one sample of a study of T cells expressing NK-cell markers. For each CDR3 protein, TCRdb gives one entry from its re-call of the 5' RACE reads, without DNA. This sample's table reports about 260,000 distinct CDR3 sequences. The specimen was blood T cells: a sorted CD56 or NKG2C T cell subset, CD4+ or CD8+ T cells, or bulk PBMC T cells (not recorded which). The receptor source for this set is a man in his late teens or twenties in good health. The CDR3 runs from the conserved cysteine through the conserved F or W.

v_gene,j_gene,CDR3aa
TRBV11-3,TRBJ2-1,CASSLEENNEQFF
TRBV20-1,TRBJ2-1,CSARLRTSVYNEQFF
TRBV12-3/TRBV12-4,TRBJ2-7,CASSLRTSASYEQYF
TRBV9,TRBJ2-2,CASSVANLPLTGELFF
TRBV12-3/TRBV12-4,TRBJ2-6,CASSHGVAGANVLTF
TRBV29-1,TRBJ2-7,CSVGSGTIGEQYF
TRBV29-1,TRBJ2-3,CSVRGGGLDTQYF
TRBV11-1,TRBJ2-1,CASSLTVRTTEQFF
TRBV7-2,TRBJ2-3,CASSPDFGADTQYF
TRBV20-1,TRBJ2-1,CSARRRAYNEQFF
TRBV12-3/TRBV12-4,TRBJ1-4,CASSLAQLGRQRNEKLFF
TRBV15,TRBJ2-2,CATSRGQVYDTGELFF
TRBV10-3,TRBJ2-2,CAAAGVRVGTGELFF
TRBV12-3/TRBV12-4,TRBJ2-7,CASSLRALGPHEQYF
TRBV6-5,TRBJ1-2,CASSYPAGHGYTF
TRBV6-5,TRBJ2-6,CASSWMPSGANVLTF
TRBV12-3/TRBV12-4,TRBJ1-4,CASSDPGGAGEKLFF
TRBV5-1,TRBJ1-1,CASSFSGLSNTEAFF
TRBV12-3/TRBV12-4,TRBJ1-1,CASTNRPGRMNTEAFF
TRBV2,TRBJ1-1,CASTDRRAEAFF
TRBV7-2,TRBJ2-5,CASSLGIGRAETQYF
TRBV12-3/TRBV12-4,TRBJ1-4,CASKDSAGTNEKLFF
TRBV7-6,TRBJ2-1,CASTSPGVYNEQFF
TRBV25-1,TRBJ1-4,CASSEPGQINEKLFF
TRBV7-6,TRBJ2-5,CASSQTSTGAQYF
TRBV20-1,TRBJ2-1,CSAEGGTAYNEQFF
TRBV11-2,TRBJ2-3,CASSPPGLGVEQYF
TRBV15,TRBJ2-1,CATSRELRTSGGYNEQFF
TRBV10-3,TRBJ2-4,CASSGEIAKNIQYF
TRBV7-2,TRBJ2-7,CASSFSTGSYEQYF
TRBV5-1,TRBJ2-3,CASSLGDGYTDTQYF
TRBV7-8,TRBJ2-3,CASSLAVQGADTQYF
TRBV11-2,TRBJ1-3,CASSLVPAGSTGNTIYF
TRBV7-2,TRBJ2-3,CASRAGGSTDTQYF
TRBV12-3/TRBV12-4,TRBJ2-2,CASSFLINSRVQEGELFF
TRBV3-1,TRBJ2-1,CASSQDPGLAGADGQFF
TRBV6-5,TRBJ2-1,CASSSRGLAYFDEQFF
TRBV11-1,TRBJ1-6,CASSLAPGQGNSPLHF
TRBV12-3/TRBV12-4,TRBJ2-3,CASSFSSGRPNTDTQYF
TRBV6-1,TRBJ2-7,CASSNLISGTGGYEQYF
TRBV20-1,TRBJ2-7,CSARDHSGSFYEQYF
TRBV27,TRBJ2-3,CATSPKQGYTQYF
TRBV12-3/TRBV12-4,TRBJ1-3,CASSLWGARNSGNTIYF
TRBV5-1,TRBJ2-1,CASSLFREAGDEQFF
TRBV28,TRBJ1-1,CASSSTGLRTEAFF
TRBV24-1,TRBJ1-2,CATSRTANYGYTF
TRBV25-1,TRBJ2-7,CASQEGGNLYEQYF
TRBV10-3,TRBJ2-1,CATTTGPGEQFF
TRBV6-1,TRBJ2-3,CASKPSSTDTQYF
TRBV5-1,TRBJ1-4,CASRSGGEEKLFF
TRBV2,TRBJ2-7,CASSTDKGYEQYF
TRBV27,TRBJ2-2,CASRAGLAGRVGELFF
TRBV7-9,TRBJ2-7,CASTLAGEQYF
TRBV7-2,TRBJ2-5,CASRGEAGGGETQYF
TRBV15,TRBJ1-5,CATSSDPPWTAKPNSNQPQHF